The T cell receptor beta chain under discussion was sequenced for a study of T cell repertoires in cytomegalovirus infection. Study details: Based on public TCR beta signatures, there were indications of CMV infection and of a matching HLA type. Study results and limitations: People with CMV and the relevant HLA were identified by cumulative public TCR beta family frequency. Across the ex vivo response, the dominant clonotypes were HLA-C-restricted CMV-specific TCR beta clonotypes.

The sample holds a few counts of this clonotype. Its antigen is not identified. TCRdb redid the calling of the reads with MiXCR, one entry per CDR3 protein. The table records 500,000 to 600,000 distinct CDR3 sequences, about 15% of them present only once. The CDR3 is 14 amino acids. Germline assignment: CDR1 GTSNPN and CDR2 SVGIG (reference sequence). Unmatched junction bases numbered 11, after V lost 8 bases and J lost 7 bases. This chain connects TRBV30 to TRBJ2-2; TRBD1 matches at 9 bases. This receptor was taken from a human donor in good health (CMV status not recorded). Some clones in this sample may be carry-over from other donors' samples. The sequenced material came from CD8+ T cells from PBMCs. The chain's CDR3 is CAGSGTGKGGELFF. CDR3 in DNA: TGTGCCGGATCCGGGACAGGGAAAGGCGGGGAGCTGTTTTTT.